A single sample gave rise to the 10 T cell receptor beta chains below, sequenced in a study of T cells expressing NK-cell markers. Using the 5' RACE reads, TCRdb records one entry per CDR3 protein without DNA. The sample includes 550,000 to 600,000 distinct CDR3 sequences. Sequencing was done on a sample of blood T cells: a sorted CD56 or NKG2C T cell subset, CD4+ or CD8+ T cells, or bulk PBMC T cells (not recorded which). These receptors were taken from a man aged 18 to 30 in good health.

The rearrangement uses TRBV20-1 and TRBJ1-4. CDR1 is DFQATT and CDR2 is SNEGSKA in the germline V gene (reference sequence). The CDR3 is made up of 14 amino acids. The CDR3 protein is CSAKKEATNEKLFF.

The chain employs TRBV28 and TRBJ2-3; TCRdb outputs TRBD1, but without DNA this stays unchecked. Germline V gene data show CDR1 as MDHEN and CDR2 as SYDVKM. The CDR3 is 14 amino acids. The CDR3 loop reads CASSFLQGTDTQYF.

V usage is TRBV4-2 and J usage is TRBJ2-1; TCRdb proposes TRBD1, but this gene call is untestable without DNA. The CDR3 is made up of 15 amino acids. Germline values: CDR1 LGHNA, CDR2 YNFKEQ. The CDR3 spells CASRPRGGGVDEQFF.

The chain employs TRBV12-3 or TRBV12-4 and TRBJ1-1. The CDR3 is made up of 15 amino acids. This chain's CDR3 is CASSRGGPGNTEAFF.

The V gene is TRBV10-2, the J gene TRBJ1-1; TCRdb's D call, TRBD1, is unchecked because there is no DNA. Germline-derived CDR1 and CDR2 are WSHSY and SAAADI. The CDR3 extends over 14 amino acids. CDR3 loop: CASRSSGTGDRAFF.

The rearrangement joins TRBV20-1 to TRBJ2-3; TCRdb's D gene call, TRBD2, goes unchecked for lack of DNA. The CDR3 is 14 amino acids. Germline CDR1 and CDR2: DFQATT and SNEGSKA (reference sequence). CDR3 residues: CSAPFSSLPDTQYF.

This chain links TRBV6-5 with TRBJ2-2. This CDR3 contains 13 residues. From germline, CDR1 is MNHEY and CDR2 SVGAGI. CDR3 residues: CASSYSVSGELFF.

V and J are TRBV24-1 and TRBJ2-1; with no DNA, the TCRdb D assignment of TRBD1 cannot be verified. The CDR3 loop spans 19 amino acids. CDR1 and CDR2 (germline): KGHDR, SFDVKD. This CDR3 is CATSDSSAFATYSYNEQFF.

This chain connects TRBV20-1 to TRBJ2-1; the D gene TCRdb calls, TRBD2, cannot be checked with no DNA. The CDR3 covers 14 residues. Germline V gene sequence: CDR1 DFQATT, CDR2 SNEGSKA (reference sequence). CDR3 region: CSAKKRENYNEQFF.

The J gene is TRBJ1-1, the V gene TRBV7-9; TCRdb picks TRBD1, but there is no DNA to check that call. The CDR3 loop spans 13 amino acids. Germline loops: CDR1 SEHNR, CDR2 FQNEAQ (reference sequence). CDR3 protein: CASSFDRASEAFF. Based on the CDR3 plus reference TRBV7-9 and TRBJ1-1, the full variable domain is DTGVSQNPRHKITKRGQNVTFRCDPISEHNRLYWYRQTLGQGPEFLTYFQNEAQLEKSRLLSDRFSAERPKGSFSTLEIQRTEQGDSAMYLCASSFDRASEAFFGQGTRLTVV.